This entry lists 17 T cell receptor beta chains sequenced from one sample in a study of cytomegalovirus exposure and HLA in healthy donors. The PCR had 60 Vbeta and 13 Jbeta primers. Data came from immunoSEQ multiplex PCR; TCRdb stores just in-frame clones and leaves some out. The table lists fewer than 200,000 clones, approximately 70% of them singletons. Sequences were obtained from PBMCs. The source is a woman aged 18-35 years in good health and CMV-seropositive.

V and J are TRBV7-9 and TRBJ2-1, with 8 bases that match TRBD2. V lost 6 bases to trimming and J lost 1 base; unmatched junction nucleotides: 17. This CDR3 spans 19 amino acids. Germline CDR1 SEHNR, CDR2 FQNEAQ (reference sequence). The CDR3 DNA reads as TGTGCCAGCAGTCCGGCCGGGACGGGGGGGCCCAGTTCCTACAATGAGCAGTTCTTC. It encodes CASSPAGTGGPSSYNEQFF.

The chain joins TRBV5-8 to TRBJ1-5, with D possibly being TRBD1 (6 bases). The germline gives CDR1 SGHTS, CDR2 YDEGEE. CDR3 size: 15 residues. V was pared by 4 bases and J by 0 bases, with 11 bases between. CDR3 DNA: TGTGCCAGCAGCCCTGACAGGCATAGCAATCAGCCCCAGCATTTT. Amino acids: CASSPDRHSNQPQHF.

The gene calls are TRBV7-6 and TRBJ2-3, with 7 bases aligning to TRBD2. Germline V gene sequence: CDR1 SGHVS, CDR2 FNYEAQ. Trimming cost V 2 bases and J 4 bases; bases outside gene matches: 3. The CDR3 has 14 residues. The CDR3 loop is CASSLQAGADTQYF. The CDR3 bases are TGTGCCAGCAGCTTACAGGCGGGAGCAGATACGCAGTATTTT.

CDR3 region: CASSEKGGISSPLHF. The CDR3 nucleotides read TGTGCCAGCAGTGAAAAAGGAGGGATTAGTTCACCCCTCCACTTT. The chain has TRBV2 and TRBJ1-6; D remains unclear. Deletions cut 2 bases from V and 9 bases from J, with 14 bases between. The germline gives CDR1 SNHLY, CDR2 FYNNEI. The CDR3 contains 15 residues.

The chain combines TRBV7-2 with TRBJ1-2; a weak D match, TRBD1 (5 bases). The length of the CDR3 is 14 residues. Trimming stripped 2 bases from V and 4 bases from J, with 11 bases between. Germline V gives CDR1 SGHTA, CDR2 FQGNSA. CDR3 nucleotide sequence: TGTGCCAGCAGCTTAAATCAGGGAATCTATGGCTACACCTTC. Protein product: CASSLNQGIYGYTF.

The V and J genes are TRBV30 and TRBJ1-1, with D maybe TRBD1 (6 bases). The germline V gene has CDR1 GTSNPN and CDR2 SVGIG (reference sequence). CDR3 length equals 14 residues. V gave up 7 bases and J gave up 3 bases, with 18 bases separating them. As DNA, the CDR3 is TGTGCCTCGAGGGGGGGAACGCGGGACACTGAAGCTTTCTTT. Amino acid sequence: CASRGGTRDTEAFF. Supplemented by reference TRBV30 and TRBJ1-1, the full variable domain reads SQTIHQWPATLVQPVGSPLSLECTVEGTSNPNLYWYRQAAGRGLQLLFYSVGIGQISSEVPQNLSASRPQDRQFILSSKKLLLSDSGFYLCASRGGTRDTEAFFGQGTRLTVV.

The CDR3 here is CASSDRPRGLHEQYF. CDR3 sequence (DNA): TGTGCCAGCAGTGATAGGCCAAGGGGGCTCCACGAGCAGTACTTC. The chain links TRBV6-1 to TRBJ2-7, with 7 positions matching TRBD1. The CDR3 covers 15 residues. V lost 3 bases, J lost 5 bases, and 10 bases stayed unmatched. Looked up from germline, CDR1 is MNHNS and CDR2 is SASEGT.

The CDR3 protein is CASSQQSTGTGNTIYF. CDR3 DNA sequence: TGTGCCAGCTCACAACAATCGACAGGGACTGGAAACACCATATATTTT. This rearrangement joins TRBV18 to TRBJ1-3; 7 bases fit TRBD1. The trim removed 4 bases at V and 2 bases at J, leaving 8 bases unmatched. This CDR3 has 16 residues. Germline V lookup: CDR1 KGHSH, CDR2 LQKENI.

The chain has TRBV30 and TRBJ1-1, with a tentative D call TRBD1 (5 bases). The CDR3 length is 11 residues. Germline assignment: CDR1 GTSNPN and CDR2 SVGIG (reference sequence). Trimming removed 1 base from V and 8 bases from J, with 8 bases in between. The CDR3 region is CAWSADREAFF. CDR3 nucleotides: TGTGCCTGGAGTGCCGACAGAGAAGCTTTCTTT. Looking up the rest from reference TRBV30 and TRBJ1-1 gives the full variable domain: SQTIHQWPATLVQPVGSPLSLECTVEGTSNPNLYWYRQAAGRGLQLLFYSVGIGQISSEVPQNLSASRPQDRQFILSSKKLLLSDSGFYLCAWSADREAFFGQGTRLTVV.

The V gene is TRBV2, the J gene TRBJ2-1; D might be TRBD1 (5 bases). Trimming left V 7 bases short and J 0 bases short, with 13 bases between. Germline lookup yields CDR1 SNHLY and CDR2 FYNNEI. This CDR3 spans 15 amino acids. This CDR3 is CASISLDSSYNEQFF. CDR3 sequence (DNA): TGTGCCAGCATATCCCTTGACAGCTCCTACAATGAGCAGTTCTTC.

This clone was detected only once. This chain connects TRBV5-1 to TRBJ1-1; tentatively, D is TRBD1 (5 bases). CDR1 is SGHRS, CDR2 YFSETQ, per germline. Trimming removed 4 bases from V and 4 bases from J, with 17 bases in between. The CDR3 has 15 residues. Here the CDR3 reads CASSNLGGAGTEAFF. CDR3 bases: TGCGCCAGCAGCAACTTGGGAGGGGCAGGCACTGAAGCTTTCTTT.

CDR3 sequence: CASSVGSGGNTGELFF. In DNA form, the CDR3 reads TGTGCCAGCAGCGTAGGAAGCGGGGGCAATACCGGGGAGCTGTTTTTT. The gene calls are TRBV9 and TRBJ2-2; 8 bases align to TRBD2. V was clipped by 0 bases and J by 5 bases; unmatched bases: 6. The CDR3 consists of 16 residues. Germline V gives CDR1 SGDLS, CDR2 YYNGEE. The full variable domain, rest sourced from reference TRBV9 and TRBJ2-2, is DSGVTQTPKHLITATGQRVTLRCSPRSGDLSVYWYQQSLDQGLQFLIQYYNGEERAKGNILERFSAQQFPDLHSELNLSSLELGDSALYFCASSVGSGGNTGELFFGEGSRLTVL.

The chain has TRBV7-9 and TRBJ2-3, with a weak D call TRBD1 (7 bases). Trimming took off 0 bases at V and 14 bases at J, with 15 bases between the two ends. The CDR3 consists of 13 residues. CDR1 is SEHNR, CDR2 FQNEAQ, per germline (reference sequence). CDR3 DNA sequence: TGTGCCAGCAGCTTAGCGAGGGCAGGGGGGACGTATTTT. This codes for CASSLARAGGTYF. Full variable domain (rest looked up from reference TRBV7-9 and TRBJ2-3): DTGVSQNPRHKITKRGQNVTFRCDPISEHNRLYWYRQTLGQGPEFLTYFQNEAQLEKSRLLSDRFSAERPKGSFSTLEIQRTEQGDSAMYLCASSLARAGGTYFGPGTRLTVL.

This sequence joins TRBV2 and TRBJ2-7; D is undetermined. V gave up 5 bases and J gave up 1 base, with 6 bases separating them. The germline gives CDR1 SNHLY, CDR2 FYNNEI. This CDR3 is built from 12 residues. Here the CDR3 reads CASSPQSYEQYF. DNA for the CDR3: TGTGCCAGCAGTCCCCAGTCCTACGAGCAGTACTTC. The whole variable domain, remainder taken from reference TRBV2 and TRBJ2-7, is EPEVTQTPSHQVTQMGQEVILRCVPISNHLYFYWYRQILGQKVEFLVSFYNNEISEKSEIFDDQFSVERPDGSNFTLKIRSTKLEDSAMYFCASSPQSYEQYFGPGTRLTVT.

This chain uses TRBV27 with TRBJ2-3, with TRBD2 matching over 12 bases. V lost 0 bases to trimming and J lost 3 bases; unmatched junction nucleotides: 10. The germline CDR1 and CDR2 sequences are MNHEY and SMNVEV (reference sequence). The CDR3 runs 19 residues. The CDR3 nucleotides read TGTGCCAGCAGTTTATCCGGGCTAGCGGGGGGGTATGAAACAGATACGCAGTATTTT. Encoded protein: CASSLSGLAGGYETDTQYF.

The genes are TRBV19 and TRBJ2-7; possibly TRBD1 for D (6 bases). CDR3 size: 14 residues. V lost 10 bases and J 2 bases, leaving 18 bases between the germline ends. Germline loops: CDR1 LNHDA, CDR2 SQIVND (reference sequence). This chain's CDR3 is CATSRDTGAYEQYF. The CDR3 DNA reads as TGTGCCACCAGCCGGGACACGGGCGCCTACGAGCAGTACTTC.

This clone was seen a single time. The chain recombines TRBV19 with TRBJ1-5; D gene uncertain. The CDR3 extends over 13 amino acids. Trimming took 9 bases from V and 3 from J, leaving 12 bases between them. Germline CDR1 reads LNHDA; CDR2 reads SQIVND (reference sequence). DNA of the CDR3: TGTGCCAGCCGTGACACGTACAATCAGCCCCAGCATTTT. Translating it yields CASRDTYNQPQHF.